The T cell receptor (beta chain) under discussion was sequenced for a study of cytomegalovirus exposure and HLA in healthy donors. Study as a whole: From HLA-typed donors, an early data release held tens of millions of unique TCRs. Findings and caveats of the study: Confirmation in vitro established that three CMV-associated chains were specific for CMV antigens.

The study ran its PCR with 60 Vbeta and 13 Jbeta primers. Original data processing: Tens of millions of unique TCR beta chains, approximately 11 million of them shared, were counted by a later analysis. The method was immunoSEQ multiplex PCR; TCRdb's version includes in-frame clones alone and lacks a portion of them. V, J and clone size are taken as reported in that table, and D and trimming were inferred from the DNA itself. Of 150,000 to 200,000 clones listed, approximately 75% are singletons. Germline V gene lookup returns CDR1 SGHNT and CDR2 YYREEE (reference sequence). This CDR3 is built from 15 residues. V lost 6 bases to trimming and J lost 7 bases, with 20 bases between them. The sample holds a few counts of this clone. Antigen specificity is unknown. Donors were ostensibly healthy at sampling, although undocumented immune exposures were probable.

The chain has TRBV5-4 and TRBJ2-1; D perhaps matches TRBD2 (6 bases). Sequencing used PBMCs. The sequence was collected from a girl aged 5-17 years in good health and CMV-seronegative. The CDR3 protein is CASTAGGTPGNEQFF. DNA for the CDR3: TGTGCCAGCACCGCTGGCGGGACTCCGGGGAATGAGCAGTTCTTC.